What follows are 29 T cell receptor beta chains derived from one specimen sequenced in a study of Graves' ophthalmopathy and Graves' hyperthyroidism. Amplified TCR beta CDR3 regions were obtained using RNA transcripts as template. HTBI primers served in a first-round RT-PCR, which a second-round multiplex PCR followed. TCRdb called the multiplex PCR reads again in MiXCR, with one record for every CDR3 protein. This table holds approximately 380,000 distinct CDR3 sequences, under 25% found once. Specimen: peripheral blood. These receptors all stem from a woman aged 18-30 years with stable Graves' hyperthyroidism.

This clonotype was seen repeatedly, ten times or more. V is TRBV28 and J is TRBJ1-1, with D perhaps TRBD1 (6 bases). V lost 5 bases to trimming and J lost 4 bases, with 17 bases between them. CDR3 length: 15 amino acids. Germline V CDR1 and CDR2: MDHEN, SYDVKM. CDR3 DNA: TGTGCCAGCAGTCATACTCAGGGGATTGGCACTGAAGCTTTCTTT. The encoded protein is CASSHTQGIGTEAFF.

The rearrangement uses TRBV6-5 and TRBJ1-5; D call uncertain. Trimming removed 6 bases at V and 3 bases at J, with 9 bases between. In germline, CDR1 is MNHEY, CDR2 SVGAGI. The CDR3 sequence is 13 residues long. The CDR3 region has the DNA TGTGCCAGCAGGGCAGTGACCAATCAGCCCCAGCATTTT. Translation: CASRAVTNQPQHF.

To note about this clonotype: A much larger clone lies a single base off, so this may be a read error. The rearrangement uses TRBV6-1 and TRBJ1-1, with 7 bases fitting TRBD1. CDR1 and CDR2 from the germline V gene are MNHNS and SASEGT. The CDR3 consists of 14 residues. CDR3 protein: CASRKQGIFTEACF. The CDR3 coding sequence is TGTGCCAGCAGAAAACAGGGGATTTTCACTGAAGCTTGCTTT.

V and J are TRBV6-1 and TRBJ2-7; tentative D call: TRBD2 (7 bases). V gave up 4 bases and J gave up 4 bases, with 14 bases separating them. The CDR3 sequence is 14 residues long. Germline CDR1 MNHNS, CDR2 SASEGT. DNA for the CDR3: TGTGCCAGCAGTGCCGAGGGGGGAGGGTACGAGCAGTACTTC. This gives the protein CASSAEGGGYEQYF.

This clonotype came up many times. The chain employs TRBV12-3 or TRBV12-4 and TRBJ2-7; 9 positions agree with TRBD1. V shed 4 bases and J 4 bases; nucleotides not matched to a gene: 5. CDR3 length equals 14 residues. The CDR3 coding sequence is TGTGCCAGCAGTTATCCTGACAGGGGGTACGAGCAGTACTTC. It is translated as CASSYPDRGYEQYF.

The chain uses TRBV4-1 and TRBJ2-7; a weak D match, TRBD1 (5 bases). This CDR3 is built from 15 residues. In germline, CDR1 is MGHRA, CDR2 YSYEKL. V lost 0 bases to trimming and J lost 0 bases, with 9 bases between them. Here the CDR3 reads CASSQDWGSSYEQYF. The CDR3 region has the DNA TGCGCCAGCAGCCAAGATTGGGGCAGCTCCTACGAGCAGTACTTC.

The V gene is TRBV6-1, the J gene TRBJ1-1; the D gene is possibly TRBD1 (6 bases). Germline CDR1 is MNHNS and CDR2 is SASEGT. The V gene lost 6 bases and the J gene lost 8 bases, with 19 bases spanning the gap. CDR3 length equals 14 residues. CDR3: CASSKSLDSIEAFF. The CDR3 region has the DNA TGTGCCAGCAGCAAATCCCTGGACAGCATAGAAGCTTTCTTT.

This clonotype came up many times. V is TRBV11-2 and J is TRBJ2-5, with D possibly being TRBD1 (6 bases). Germline V gives CDR1 SGHAT, CDR2 FQNNGV. The CDR3 has 13 residues. V lost 2 bases, J lost 4 bases, and 8 bases lay in between. The CDR3 nucleotides are TGTGCCAGCAGCTTAATCAGGGGAGAGACCCAGTACTTC. Protein product: CASSLIRGETQYF.

Many counts were recorded for this clonotype. J is TRBJ2-7 and V is TRBV24-1; 9 nucleotides align to TRBD1. V shed 5 bases and J 7 bases; nucleotides not matched to a gene: 17. Germline CDR1 KGHDR, CDR2 SFDVKD. The CDR3 consists of 17 residues. This CDR3 reads CATSGTGERQDDMEQYF. CDR3 DNA sequence: TGTGCCACCAGTGGGACAGGGGAACGACAAGATGATATGGAGCAGTACTTC.

This clonotype has ten or more counts. This chain uses TRBV10-3 with TRBJ2-7; 8 bases align to TRBD1. CDR3 length: 14 amino acids. With 7 bases clipped from V and 2 bases from J, the junction kept 7 bases outside the gene matches. Germline V gene sequence: CDR1 ENHRY, CDR2 SYGVKD. The CDR3 nucleotides are TGTGCCATCACCCCCGGACAGGGAACCTACGAGCAGTACTTC. This encodes CAITPGQGTYEQYF.

This clonotype has at least ten counts. The rearrangement joins TRBV10-3 to TRBJ1-6, with TRBD1 matching 7 bases. The CDR3 totals 13 residues. Germline-derived CDR1 and CDR2 are ENHRY and SYGVKD. The V segment lost 11 bases and the J segment 5 bases; nucleotides outside the gene matches: 6. CDR3 DNA sequence: TGTGCCCGCCGGGACAGAGATAATTCACCCCTCCACTTT. It codes for CARRDRDNSPLHF.

This clonotype has a count of ten or more. The chain carries TRBV24-1 and TRBJ2-5, with TRBD1 matching 9 bases. The trim removed 0 bases at V and 2 bases at J, leaving 3 bases unmatched. CDR1 and CDR2 from the germline V gene are KGHDR and SFDVKD. The length of the CDR3 is 16 residues. As DNA, the CDR3 is TGTGCCACCAGTGATTTGGCCGGACAGGGGCAAGAGACCCAGTACTTC. Protein: CATSDLAGQGQETQYF.

This clonotype was detected only a few times. The rearrangement joins TRBV6-1 to TRBJ1-1, with D possibly being TRBD1 (5 bases). This CDR3 has 14 amino acids. From germline, CDR1 is MNHNS and CDR2 SASEGT. The V end was cut by 3 bases, the J end by 7 bases, with 15 bases between. Written as DNA, the CDR3 is TGTGCCAGCAGTGAGTCCCAGGGTCCGGATGAAGCTTTCTTT. This gives the protein CASSESQGPDEAFF.

This clonotype was seen a handful of times. In nucleotides, the CDR3 is TGTGCCAGCAGTCCCTCCCGGGGGAACCAAGAGACCCAGTACTTC. As protein: CASSPSRGNQETQYF. This chain uses TRBV6-1 with TRBJ2-5; possible D gene TRBD2, 6 bases. Germline loops: CDR1 MNHNS, CDR2 SASEGT. This CDR3 contains 15 residues. With 5 bases removed from V and 0 bases from J, the gap between germline ends came to 13 bases.

In its sample, this clonotype ranks as medium-sized. The chain has TRBV12-3 or TRBV12-4 and TRBJ1-1; 8 nucleotides align to TRBD1. The CDR3 has 14 residues. V lost 3 bases, J lost 5 bases, and 5 bases stayed unmatched. The CDR3 DNA is TGTGCCAGCAGTTTCGGACAGGGCTGGACTGAAGCTTTCTTT. Translating gives CASSFGQGWTEAFF.

The chain links TRBV28 to TRBJ1-1; D gene uncertain. Germline assignment: CDR1 MDHEN and CDR2 SYDVKM. V was shortened by 4 bases and J by 10 bases, with 7 bases between the two germline ends. CDR3 size: 10 residues. The DNA for the CDR3 is TGTGCCAGCAGTTCCCGACGAGCTTTCTTT. Translation: CASSSRRAFF.

Ten or more counts support this clonotype. This sequence joins TRBV13 and TRBJ2-7, with D possibly matching TRBD2 (6 bases). The V gene's germline CDR1 is PRHDT and CDR2 FYEKMQ (reference sequence). The V end lost 3 bases, the J end lost 2 bases, and 14 bases lay between the germline ends. The CDR3 is 15 residues long. CDR3 DNA sequence: TGTGCCAGCAGCTTCGACACGGGAGCCGCCTACGAGCAGTACTTC. Its translation is CASSFDTGAAYEQYF.

This rearrangement joins TRBV4-3 to TRBJ2-7; the match to TRBD1 covers 10 bases. CDR3 length equals 17 residues. Germline CDR1 is LGHNA and CDR2 is YSLEER. J was trimmed by 5 bases and V by 0 bases; bases with no gene match: 10. The CDR3 DNA follows: TGCGCCAGCAGCCAAGAAGTGTTCGGGACAGGGGTCCACGAGCAGTACTTC. Amino acids: CASSQEVFGTGVHEQYF.

This clonotype was seen many times. The chain employs TRBV6-4 and TRBJ1-2, with D perhaps matching TRBD1 (6 bases). The CDR3 loop spans 14 amino acids. Trimming shortened V by 0 bases and J by 4 bases, and 9 bases separated the two germline ends. Germline CDR1 is MRHNA and CDR2 is SNTAGT. CDR3 loop: CASSDSWGAYGYTF. CDR3 nucleotides: TGTGCCAGCAGTGACTCTTGGGGGGCCTATGGCTACACCTTC.

This clonotype was found many times. The V and J genes are TRBV6-5 and TRBJ1-5; D remains unclear. This CDR3 is 14 amino acids long. V lost 0 bases, J lost 0 bases, and 3 bases lay in between. Germline V CDR1 and CDR2: MNHEY, SVGAGI. The CDR3: CASSYSNSNQPQHF. DNA for the CDR3: TGTGCCAGCAGTTACTCGAATAGCAATCAGCCCCAGCATTTT.

The table lists this clonotype with a few counts. This likely comes from a read error, as the CDR3 has no conserved phenylalanine or tryptophan at its end. The DNA is omitted, as the CDR3 cannot be located on it reliably, and the CDR3 follows TCRdb's listing. This chain connects TRBV20-1 to TRBJ2-7; the DNA was not compared with TRBD2, the D call given in the table. Germline-derived CDR1 and CDR2 are DFQATT and SNEGSKA (reference sequence). The CDR3 extends over 11 residues, inclusive of both ends. The CDR3 sequence: CSASGGRAGFY.

This clonotype was observed many times. The chain has TRBV20-1 and TRBJ2-5; D is uncertain. The V gene's germline CDR1 is DFQATT and CDR2 SNEGSKA (reference sequence). The CDR3 consists of 14 residues. Trimming stripped 0 bases from V and 7 bases from J, with 15 bases between. CDR3 bases: TGCAGTGCTAGAGATTTGTCCGCCGTCGGGACCCAGTACTTC. Residues: CSARDLSAVGTQYF.

The rearrangement links TRBV20-1 to TRBJ2-5; D may be TRBD2 (6 bases). Trimming took 3 bases from V and 2 from J, leaving 13 bases between them. The CDR3 runs to 14 residues. Germline V gene sequence: CDR1 DFQATT, CDR2 SNEGSKA (reference sequence). CDR3 loop: CSASWRGGQETQYF. CDR3 DNA: TGCAGTGCTAGTTGGAGGGGAGGTCAAGAGACCCAGTACTTC.

The chain carries TRBV6-5 and TRBJ2-6, with D possibly being TRBD1 or TRBD2 (6 bases each). V was cut by 2 bases and J by 4 bases, with 15 bases left in between. The CDR3 consists of 17 residues. Looked up from germline, CDR1 is MNHEY and CDR2 is SVGAGI. The CDR3 protein is CASSYEGGGSGANVLTF. CDR3 nucleotide sequence: TGTGCCAGCAGTTACGAGGGGGGAGGATCCGGGGCCAACGTCCTGACTTTC.

This clonotype has a count of ten or more. The chain couples TRBV15 to TRBJ2-7; 10 positions agree with TRBD2. From germline, CDR1 is LNHNV and CDR2 YYDKDF (reference sequence). The CDR3 totals 16 residues. Losses at the gene ends were 0 bases for V and 5 bases for J; bases not matched to a gene: 7. CDR3 bases: TGTGCCACCAGCAGAGATATAAGCGGGAGGGCGGACGAGCAGTACTTC. Protein product: CATSRDISGRADEQYF.

This clonotype was detected only once. V and J are TRBV20-1 and TRBJ1-2, with TRBD1 as a possible D gene (5 bases). Trimming stripped 3 bases from V and 2 bases from J, with 19 bases between. Germline CDR1 reads DFQATT; CDR2 reads SNEGSKA (reference sequence). The CDR3 spans 16 residues. This CDR3 is CSASSSWGGGNYGYTF. Written as DNA, the CDR3 is TGCAGTGCTAGCAGTAGCTGGGGCGGAGGGAACTATGGCTACACCTTC.

This clonotype was counted only a few times. The DNA of the CDR3 is TGTGCCAGCAGCGTCGCGAAGACCGGGACCCACGAGCAGTACTTC. Translated, it gives CASSVAKTGTHEQYF. The chain employs TRBV9 and TRBJ2-7, with D perhaps matching TRBD1 or TRBD2 (5 bases each). The germline CDR1 and CDR2 sequences are SGDLS and YYNGEE. V was trimmed by 2 bases and J by 5 bases, leaving 17 bases between them. The CDR3 is 15 amino acids.

The V and J genes are TRBV5-1 and TRBJ2-7; no firm D call. The CDR3 is 14 amino acids. Looked up from germline, CDR1 is SGHRS and CDR2 is YFSETQ. Trimming removed 2 bases from V and 2 bases from J, with 11 bases in between. The CDR3 region is CASSFARSPYEQYF. DNA for the CDR3: TGCGCCAGCAGCTTCGCCAGGTCGCCCTACGAGCAGTACTTC.

Many counts were recorded for this clonotype. The chain joins TRBV15 to TRBJ2-7; D not resolved. The CDR3 has 15 residues. Germline V gene data show CDR1 as LNHNV and CDR2 as YYDKDF (reference sequence). V was trimmed by 0 bases and J by 0 bases, leaving 9 bases between them. CDR3 DNA sequence: TGTGCCACCAGCAGAGATCGCTCGAGCTCCTACGAGCAGTACTTC. Amino acids: CATSRDRSSSYEQYF.